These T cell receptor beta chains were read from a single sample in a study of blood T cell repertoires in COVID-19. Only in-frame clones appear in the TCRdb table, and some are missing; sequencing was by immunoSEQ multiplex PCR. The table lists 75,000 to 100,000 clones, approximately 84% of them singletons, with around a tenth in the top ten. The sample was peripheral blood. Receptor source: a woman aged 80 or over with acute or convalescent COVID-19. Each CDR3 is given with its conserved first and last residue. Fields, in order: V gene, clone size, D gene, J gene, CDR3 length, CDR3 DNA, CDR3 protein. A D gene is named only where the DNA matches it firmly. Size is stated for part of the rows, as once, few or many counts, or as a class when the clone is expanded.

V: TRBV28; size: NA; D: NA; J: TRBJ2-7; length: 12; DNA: TGTGCCAGCAGCTATGATCACTACGAGCAGTACTTC; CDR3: CASSYDHYEQYF
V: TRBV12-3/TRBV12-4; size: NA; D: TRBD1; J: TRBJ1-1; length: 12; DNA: TGTGCCAGCAGTGCCTGGGGACAGGACGCTTTCTTT; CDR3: CASSAWGQDAFF
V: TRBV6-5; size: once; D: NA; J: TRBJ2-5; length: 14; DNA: TGTGCCACGGTACTATCTCTCCTAGAACGGACCCAGTACTTC; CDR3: CATVLSLLERTQYF
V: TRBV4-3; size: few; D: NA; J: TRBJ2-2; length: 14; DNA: TGCGCCAGCAGCCAAGAAAGAGGGACCGGGGAGCTGTTTTTT; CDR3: CASSQERGTGELFF
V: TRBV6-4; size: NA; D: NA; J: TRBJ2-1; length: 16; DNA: TGTGCCAGCAGTGACTCGGTGGTCCAGGGTTTTAATGAGCAGTTCTTC; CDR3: CASSDSVVQGFNEQFF
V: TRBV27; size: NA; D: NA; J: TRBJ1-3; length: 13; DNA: TGTGCCAGCAGTCCCCACTCTGGAAACACCATATATTTT; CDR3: CASSPHSGNTIYF
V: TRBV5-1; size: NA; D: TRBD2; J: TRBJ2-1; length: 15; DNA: TGCGCCAGCAGGTCCGGGACTAGCTTCTACAATGAGCAGTTCTTC; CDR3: CASRSGTSFYNEQFF
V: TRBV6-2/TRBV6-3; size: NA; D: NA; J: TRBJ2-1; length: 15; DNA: TGTGCCAGCAGTTACGGTAGGGGAAACTACAATGAGCAGTTCTTC; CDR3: CASSYGRGNYNEQFF
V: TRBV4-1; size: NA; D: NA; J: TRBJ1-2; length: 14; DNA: TGCGCCAGCAGCACCTCGAGGGCTAACTATGGCTACACCTTC; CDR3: CASSTSRANYGYTF
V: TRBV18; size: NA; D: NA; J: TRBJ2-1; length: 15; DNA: TGTGCCAGCTCACCGAAGGAGAATAATTACAATGAGCAGTTCTTC; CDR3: CASSPKENNYNEQFF
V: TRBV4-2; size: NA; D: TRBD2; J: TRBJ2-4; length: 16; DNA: TGTGCCAGCAGCCCTAGTTCGGGAGCGGGGGAAAACATTCAGTACTTC; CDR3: CASSPSSGAGENIQYF
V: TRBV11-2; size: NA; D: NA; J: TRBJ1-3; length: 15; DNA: TGTGCCAGCAGCTTAGATATCGGGTACGGAAACACCATATATTTT; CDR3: CASSLDIGYGNTIYF
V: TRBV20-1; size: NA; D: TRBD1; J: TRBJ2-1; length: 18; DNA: TGCAGTGCTAGTAAGACAGGGGGCGCATGGGGGTCCCACAATGAGCAGTTCTTC; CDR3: CSASKTGGAWGSHNEQFF
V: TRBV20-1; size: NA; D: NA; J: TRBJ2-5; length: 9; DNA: TGCAGTGCCGTAGAGACCCAGTACTTC; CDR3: CSAVETQYF
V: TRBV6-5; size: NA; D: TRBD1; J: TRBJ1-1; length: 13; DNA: TGTGCCAGCAGTCTAGGGACAGCGACTGAAGCTTTCTTT; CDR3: CASSLGTATEAFF
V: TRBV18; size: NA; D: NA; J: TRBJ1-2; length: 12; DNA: TGTGCCAGCTCACCCGACAGATATGGCTACACCTTC; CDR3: CASSPDRYGYTF
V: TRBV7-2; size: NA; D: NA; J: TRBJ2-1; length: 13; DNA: TGTGCCAGCAGCTTAGGAGGCCGGGAGGAGCAGTTCTTC; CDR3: CASSLGGREEQFF
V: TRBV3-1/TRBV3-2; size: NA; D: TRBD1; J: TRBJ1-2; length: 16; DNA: TGTGCCAGCAGACCCTACGATGGGGACAGAAATTGGGGCTACACCTTC; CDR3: CASRPYDGDRNWGYTF
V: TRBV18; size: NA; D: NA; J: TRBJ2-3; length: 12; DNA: TGTGCCAGCTCCCCTAGCACAGATACGCAGTATTTT; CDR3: CASSPSTDTQYF
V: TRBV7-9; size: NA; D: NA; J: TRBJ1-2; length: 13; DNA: TGTGCCAGCAGCTTGGCCCTGGAGCATGGCTACACCTTC; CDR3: CASSLALEHGYTF
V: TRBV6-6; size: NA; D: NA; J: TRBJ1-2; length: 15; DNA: TGTGCCAGCAGTCGGGCCCAAGCGTCTAACTATGGCTACACCTTC; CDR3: CASSRAQASNYGYTF
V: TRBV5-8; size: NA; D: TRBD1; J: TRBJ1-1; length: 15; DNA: TGTGCCAGCAGCTTAGGGGGCGCGGGGGGCACTGAAGCTTTCTTT; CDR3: CASSLGGAGGTEAFF
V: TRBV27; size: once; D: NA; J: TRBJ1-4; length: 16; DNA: TGTGCCAGCAGTCCGAATTTTCAGGGTCAATATGAAAAACTGTTTTTT; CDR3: CASSPNFQGQYEKLFF
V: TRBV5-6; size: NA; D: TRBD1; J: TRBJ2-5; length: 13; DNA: TGTGCCAGCAGCTTCAGGGGGCGAGAGACCCAGTACTTC; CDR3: CASSFRGRETQYF
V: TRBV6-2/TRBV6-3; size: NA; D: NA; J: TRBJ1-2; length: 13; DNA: TGTGCCAGCAGTCCCCAGGGGTCTAATGGCTACACCTTC; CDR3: CASSPQGSNGYTF
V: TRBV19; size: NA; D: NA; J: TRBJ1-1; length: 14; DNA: TGTGCCAGTAGTATCCCCAGGAGGGGCACTGAAGCTTTCTTT; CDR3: CASSIPRRGTEAFF
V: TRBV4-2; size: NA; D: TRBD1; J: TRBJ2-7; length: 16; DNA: TGTGCCAGCAGCCAACCAACGACAGGGGGGTCCTACGAGCAGTACTTC; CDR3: CASSQPTTGGSYEQYF
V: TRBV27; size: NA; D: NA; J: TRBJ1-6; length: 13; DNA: TGTGCCAGCAGTTTGGGGCTTAATTCACCCCTCCACTTT; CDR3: CASSLGLNSPLHF
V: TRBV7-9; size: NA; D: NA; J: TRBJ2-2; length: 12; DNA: TGTGCCAGCAGCTTAGTATCCGGGGAGCTGTTTTTT; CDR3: CASSLVSGELFF
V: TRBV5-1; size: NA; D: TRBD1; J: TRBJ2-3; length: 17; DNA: TGCGCCAGCGGCCTCCCGGGAACAGGGGGCATTACAGATACGCAGTATTTT; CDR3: CASGLPGTGGITDTQYF
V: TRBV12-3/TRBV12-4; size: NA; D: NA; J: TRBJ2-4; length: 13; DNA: TGTGCCAGCAGTTTTTGGCAGAAAAACATTCAGTACTTC; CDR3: CASSFWQKNIQYF
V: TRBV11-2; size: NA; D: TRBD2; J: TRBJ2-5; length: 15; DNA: TGTGCCAGCAGCCCAACTGCTGGGGGGGGTGAGACCCAGTACTTC; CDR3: CASSPTAGGGETQYF
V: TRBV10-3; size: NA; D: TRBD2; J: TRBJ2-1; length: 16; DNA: TGTGCCATCAGTGAGGGCGGGACTAGCGCTTGGGGGGAGCAGTTCTTC; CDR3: CAISEGGTSAWGEQFF
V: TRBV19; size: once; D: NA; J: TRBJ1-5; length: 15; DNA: TGTGCCAGTCTCCCGTGGGACTTGGGGTATCAGCCCCAGCATTTT; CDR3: CASLPWDLGYQPQHF
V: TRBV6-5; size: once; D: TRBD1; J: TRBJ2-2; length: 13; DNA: TGTGCCAGCAGCGACAGGGGTAGGGGGGAGCTGTTTTTT; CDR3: CASSDRGRGELFF
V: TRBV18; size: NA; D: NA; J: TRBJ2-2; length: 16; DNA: TGTGCCAGCTCACCCAGGGGGACTCCAAACACCGGGGAGCTGTTTTTT; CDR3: CASSPRGTPNTGELFF
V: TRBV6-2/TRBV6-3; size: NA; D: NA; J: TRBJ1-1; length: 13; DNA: TGTGCCAGCAGTTACGAAGACAACAGGGAAGCTTTCTTT; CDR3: CASSYEDNREAFF
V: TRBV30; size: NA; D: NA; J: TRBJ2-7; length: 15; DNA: TGTGCCTGGAGGGCCGGAGGCAGCCCAATCTACGAGCAGTACTTC; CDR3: CAWRAGGSPIYEQYF
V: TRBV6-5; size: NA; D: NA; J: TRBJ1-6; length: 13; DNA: TGTGCCAGCAACTTCGGGGGGGGATCACCCCTCCACTTT; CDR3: CASNFGGGSPLHF
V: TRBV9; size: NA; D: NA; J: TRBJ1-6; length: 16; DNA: TGTGCCAGCAGCGCCCGACAGGCTCCAGGCGATTCACCCCTCCACTTT; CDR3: CASSARQAPGDSPLHF
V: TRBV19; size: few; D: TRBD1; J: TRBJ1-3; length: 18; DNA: TGTGCCAGTAGTATAGCCGCCGGGACAGGTCTCTCTGGAAACACCATATATTTT; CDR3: CASSIAAGTGLSGNTIYF
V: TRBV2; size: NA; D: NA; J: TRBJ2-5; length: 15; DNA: TGTGCCAGCATTATGAGGGTTCATTACCAAGAGACCCAGTACTTC; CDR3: CASIMRVHYQETQYF
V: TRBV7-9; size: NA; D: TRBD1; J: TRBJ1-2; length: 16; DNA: TGTGCCAGCAGCCCCCTCATGGGACAGGGGATTCATGGCTACACCTTC; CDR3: CASSPLMGQGIHGYTF
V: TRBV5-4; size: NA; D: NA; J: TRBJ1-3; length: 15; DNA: TGTGCCACCTCAAGACTGGGGGGTGGTGGAAACACCATATATTTT; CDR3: CATSRLGGGGNTIYF
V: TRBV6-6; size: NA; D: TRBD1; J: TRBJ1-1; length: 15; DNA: TGTGCCAGCAGCCGACAAGGGACAGGGTACACTGAAGCTTTCTTT; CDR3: CASSRQGTGYTEAFF
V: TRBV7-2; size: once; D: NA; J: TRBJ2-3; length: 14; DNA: TGTGCCAGCAGCTTGCAGGGTGGATCCGATACGCAGTATTTT; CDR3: CASSLQGGSDTQYF